This T cell receptor beta chain was recorded in a study of T cell responses to AZD1222 COVID-19 vaccine. Method: immunoSEQ multiplex PCR; TCRdb's copy keeps in-frame clones and lacks some. Found here are around 150,000 clones, roughly nine tenths of them singletons; the top ten hold 1.3%. Germline V gene data show CDR1 as MNHNS and CDR2 as SASEGT. There are 16 residues in the CDR3. With V trimmed by 2 bases and J by 7 bases, 6 bases remained unmatched. To note about this clone: Its cognate antigen is unknown.

General study findings and limits: Two AZD1222 doses significantly raised spike-specific TCR breadth and depth over controls. The number of AZD1222 recipients seropositive at baseline was only 6 or 7.

The clonotype comes from an adult who received the AZD1222 COVID-19 vaccine. The specimen was peripheral blood, collected 28 days after the second AZD1222 dose. This rearrangement joins TRBV6-1 to TRBJ2-4; 12 bases fit TRBD2. CDR3 coding DNA: TGTGCCAGCAGTGAAATGACTAGCGGGAGCCGGAACATTCAGTACTTC. It yields the protein CASSEMTSGSRNIQYF.